This entry concerns a single T cell receptor (beta chain). Its antigen is not known. The germline CDR1 and CDR2 sequences are LNHDA and SQIVND (reference sequence). The CDR3 runs 15 residues. Trimming pared 4 bases from V and 5 bases from J, leaving 14 bases between. Sequenced by immunoSEQ multiplex PCR; TCRdb stores in-frame clones only, minus some. The data contain under 85,000 clones, roughly nine tenths of them seen just once; the ten biggest clones take up 3% to 3.5%. The record originates from a study of T cell responses to AZD1222 COVID-19 vaccine. Study-wide results and limits: Clonal diversity was possibly underestimated, and the donors were mostly white British, with more females. Spike-specific TCRs gained breadth and depth after people received two AZD1222 doses.

Sequenced material: peripheral blood, taken 28 days after the second AZD1222 dose. This TCR came from an adult who received the AZD1222 COVID-19 vaccine. V usage is TRBV19 and J usage is TRBJ1-4; possible D gene TRBD1, 6 bases. CDR3 DNA sequence: TGTGCCAGTAGTACCTGGACAGAATTGAATGAAAAACTGTTTTTT. It translates to CASSTWTELNEKLFF.